This is a list of T cell receptor beta chains from one sample in a study of CD4 T cells in relation to SARS-CoV-2 and coronaviruses. These receptors' antigens are unknown. Only in-frame clones appear in the TCRdb table, and some are missing; sequencing was by immunoSEQ multiplex PCR. The table has under 15,000 clones, more than 55% seen once. Specimen: CD4+ T cells from PBMCs, cultured in vitro. The source is a human donor in good health. Each CDR3 is given with its conserved first and last residue. The order of the fields is V gene, clone size, D gene, J gene, CDR3 DNA, CDR3 protein. A D gene is named only where the DNA matches it firmly. Rows may omit the clone size; those that give it use once, few, many or a size class.

>TRBV18|.|.|TRBJ1-1
TGTGCCAGCTCTCCTCCTGGACTGGGTACCACTGAAGCTTTCTTT
CASSPPGLGTTEAFF
>TRBV6-6|few|.|TRBJ1-2
TGTGCCAGCAGTTACTCGGCGGGTGACTATGGCTACACCTTC
CASSYSAGDYGYTF
>TRBV6-5|.|.|TRBJ2-7
TGTGCCAGCAGTCAGAGGGTCGTAGCCTACGAGCAGTACTTC
CASSQRVVAYEQYF
>TRBV5-6|few|.|TRBJ2-7
TGTGCCAGCAGCTTGGGGAGGATCTCCTACGAGCAGTACTTC
CASSLGRISYEQYF
>TRBV11-2|.|.|TRBJ2-5
TGTGCCAGCAGCTTAACCCCCATAATTGTTCAAGAGACCCAGTACTTC
CASSLTPIIVQETQYF
>TRBV4-2|.|.|TRBJ2-7
TGTGCCAGCAGCCAATTTGGGACTTCCGAGGGGCAGTACTTC
CASSQFGTSEGQYF
>TRBV9|.|.|TRBJ2-2
TGTGCCAGCAGCGTACTAGGGACACTTACGAACACCGGGGAGCTGTTTTTT
CASSVLGTLTNTGELFF
>TRBV25-1|.|.|TRBJ2-5
TGTGCCAGCAGTGAACAGACCCGGACCCAGTACTTC
CASSEQTRTQYF
>TRBV6-4|.|TRBD1|TRBJ2-6
TGTGCCAGCAGTGGAGAGACAGGGCCCTCTGGGGCCAACGTCCTGACTTTC
CASSGETGPSGANVLTF
>TRBV15|.|TRBD1|TRBJ1-1
TGTGCCACCGGAGACAGGGGCAAGATGAACACTGAAGCTTTCTTT
CATGDRGKMNTEAFF
>TRBV19|few|.|TRBJ1-2
TGTGCCAGTAGTCTACCGCGGACGTACACCTTC
CASSLPRTYTF
>TRBV5-8|few|.|TRBJ1-2
TGTGCCAGCGTGCGTCAATTTGAAGTCTACACCTTC
CASVRQFEVYTF
>TRBV19|.|.|TRBJ2-5
TGTGCCAGTAGTATAGGGGACCGTGGAGGGGGTACCCAGTACTTC
CASSIGDRGGGTQYF
>TRBV5-1|.|.|TRBJ2-5
TGCGCCAGCAGCGCAGGTCTACTGGGGGAGACCCAGTACTTC
CASSAGLLGETQYF
>TRBV23-1|.|TRBD1|TRBJ2-2
TGCGCCAGCAGTCAGGCCGGGACAGGGGACACCGGGGAGCTGTTTTTT
CASSQAGTGDTGELFF
>TRBV6-6|.|.|TRBJ1-5
TGTGCCAGCAGTTTTGGGGGAGGTCAGCCCCAGCATTTT
CASSFGGGQPQHF
>TRBV5-1|few|TRBD1|TRBJ2-7
TGCGCCAGCAGCTCCCGGACAGGGGGAGGAAACGAGCAGTACTTC
CASSSRTGGGNEQYF
>TRBV3-1/TRBV3-2|.|.|TRBJ1-4
TGTGCCAGCAGCCAACCGACCCTAAGGGGAGGAAAACTGTTTTTT
CASSQPTLRGGKLFF
>TRBV18|.|.|TRBJ1-1
TGTGCCAGCTCGCCGGCAGCGGGAGCCACTGAAGCTTTCTTT
CASSPAAGATEAFF
>TRBV3-1/TRBV3-2|.|.|TRBJ1-4
TGTGCCAGCAGCCCCCGTATAGGGGTTGTGGAAAAACTGTTTTTT
CASSPRIGVVEKLFF
>TRBV5-4|.|.|TRBJ2-7
TGTGCCAGCAGCTTGGGGGGGAACTCCTACGAGCAGTACTTC
CASSLGGNSYEQYF
>TRBV5-4|once|TRBD2|TRBJ2-5
TGTGCCAGCAGCTACGTAGCGGGAGGGGTAGAGACCCAGTACTTC
CASSYVAGGVETQYF
>TRBV28|.|TRBD2|TRBJ2-2
TGTGCCAGCAGTATGACTAGCGGGGGGAACACCGGGGAGCTGTTTTTT
CASSMTSGGNTGELFF
>TRBV19|medium-sized|.|TRBJ1-5
TGTGCCAGTAGTATCCGCATGGACGCTAGCAATCAGCCCCAGCATTTT
CASSIRMDASNQPQHF
>TRBV5-1|once|TRBD1|TRBJ2-1
TGCGCCAGCAGCGGCGGGACAGGGGGCTACAATGAGCAGTTCTTC
CASSGGTGGYNEQFF
>TRBV12-3/TRBV12-4|.|.|TRBJ2-1
TGTGCCAGCAGTTTAACCACCTACAATGAGCAGTTCTTC
CASSLTTYNEQFF
>TRBV6-6|once|.|TRBJ1-1
TGTGCCAGCAGTTATTCGGGTCAGATGAACACTGAAGCTTTCTTT
CASSYSGQMNTEAFF
>TRBV7-3|.|TRBD1|TRBJ2-2
TGTGCCAGCAGCTTATACGGGACAGGGGTCACCGGGGAGCTGTTTTTT
CASSLYGTGVTGELFF
>TRBV19|.|.|TRBJ2-5
TGTGCCAGTAGTGGGTCACAGGGCAGGCAAGAGACCCAGTACTTC
CASSGSQGRQETQYF
>TRBV4-1|few|.|TRBJ2-7
TGCGCCAGCAGCCAAGCTTTCTCCTCGACCGTCCGGAACGAGCAGTACTTC
CASSQAFSSTVRNEQYF
>TRBV2|.|.|TRBJ2-1
TGTGCCAGCCGGGAGTCAGGTGAGCAGTTCTTC
CASRESGEQFF
>TRBV6-5|.|TRBD1|TRBJ1-1
TGTGCCAGCAGTCGGGACAGATGGAACACTGAAGCTTTCTTT
CASSRDRWNTEAFF
>TRBV3-1/TRBV3-2|.|.|TRBJ2-1
TGTGCCAGCAGCCAAGCCCATGCGGCGGGCCAGCGAAATTACAATGAGCAGTTCTTC
CASSQAHAAGQRNYNEQFF
>TRBV7-9|large|TRBD1|TRBJ2-7
TGTGCCAGCAGCTCCCTTGGGACAGGGGGCGGATACGAGCAGTACTTC
CASSSLGTGGGYEQYF
>TRBV15|.|.|TRBJ1-4
TGTGCCACCAGCAGAGATACGGGCGGCGGTGTATACGAAAAACTGTTTTTT
CATSRDTGGGVYEKLFF
>TRBV29-1|.|TRBD2|TRBJ2-6
TGCAGCGTGCGGGGGGCTGGGGCCAACGTCCTGACTTTC
CSVRGAGANVLTF
>TRBV11-1|.|.|TRBJ1-1
TGTGCCAGCAGGAAATCCGGGACGGGTAACACTGAAGCTTTCTTT
CASRKSGTGNTEAFF
>TRBV5-1|.|.|TRBJ1-1
TGCGCCAGCAGCTTGAAGGAGGGGCCGGTCACTGAAGCTTTCTTT
CASSLKEGPVTEAFF
>TRBV24-1|.|TRBD1|TRBJ1-5
TGTGCCACCAGTGACCCGGGACAGGGGGAAGTTCAGCCCCAGCATTTT
CATSDPGQGEVQPQHF
>TRBV7-8|.|TRBD2|TRBJ2-2
TGTGCCAGCAGCCCATGGGGGACTAGCGGGAGGGCCTCCGGGGAGCTGTTTTTT
CASSPWGTSGRASGELFF
>TRBV28|.|TRBD1|TRBJ1-5
TGTGCCAGTGGGACAGCCGCATTCGTGCAGCCCCAGCATTTT
CASGTAAFVQPQHF
>TRBV6-6|once|TRBD1|TRBJ2-1
TGTGCCAGCAGTCCACCCCCGGGACAGGGTAAGGCGGGCTACAATGAGCAGTTCTTC
CASSPPPGQGKAGYNEQFF
>TRBV24-1|.|TRBD2|TRBJ2-1
TGTGCCACCAGTGAATTGTCTAGCGGGAGGGGTGAGCAGTTCTTC
CATSELSSGRGEQFF
>TRBV9|.|.|TRBJ2-5
TGTGCCAGCAGCGTGGGGGAGGGCAGGGGGCTTCTACAAGAGACCCAGTACTTC
CASSVGEGRGLLQETQYF
>TRBV19|few|.|TRBJ2-7
TGTGCCAGTAGTAGGGGCTACGAGCAGTACTTC
CASSRGYEQYF
>TRBV5-6|once|.|TRBJ2-7
TGTGCCAGCAGCTCGGATAACCAGGGTTTATTCTCCTACGAGCAGTACTTC
CASSSDNQGLFSYEQYF
>TRBV12-5|.|TRBD2|TRBJ2-5
TGTGCTAGTGGTTTGGTAGGAGACGGACTAGCGACTCTAGAAGAGACCCAGTACTTC
CASGLVGDGLATLEETQYF
>TRBV2|.|TRBD1|TRBJ1-2
TGTGCCAGCAGTTTCGGACAGGCCTATGGCTACACCTTC
CASSFGQAYGYTF
>TRBV5-4|medium-sized|TRBD2|TRBJ2-1
TGTGCCAGCAGCCCCTCGGGGGGTAATCACAATGAGCAGTTCTTC
CASSPSGGNHNEQFF
>TRBV5-1|.|.|TRBJ2-2
TGCGCCAGCAGCTTCTACGGGGAGCTGTTTTTT
CASSFYGELFF
>TRBV18|.|TRBD1|TRBJ2-1
TGTGCCAGCTCCCGGGACAGGGGCACGTATAATGAGCAGTTCTTC
CASSRDRGTYNEQFF
>TRBV2|.|.|TRBJ2-1
TGTGCCAGCAGTGAAGCCCGAGGGAATTTTGATGAGCAGTTCTTC
CASSEARGNFDEQFF
>TRBV7-4|.|.|TRBJ1-5
TGTGCCAGCCAGCATTTTTACAATCAGCCCCAGCATTTT
CASQHFYNQPQHF
>TRBV2|medium-sized|TRBD2|TRBJ2-5
TGTGCCAGCAAGAGAGCGGGAGAGGCAGAGACCCAGTACTTC
CASKRAGEAETQYF
>TRBV4-1|few|.|TRBJ2-2
TGCGCCAGCAGTCCGCAGGAGACCAACACCGGGGAGCTGTTTTTT
CASSPQETNTGELFF